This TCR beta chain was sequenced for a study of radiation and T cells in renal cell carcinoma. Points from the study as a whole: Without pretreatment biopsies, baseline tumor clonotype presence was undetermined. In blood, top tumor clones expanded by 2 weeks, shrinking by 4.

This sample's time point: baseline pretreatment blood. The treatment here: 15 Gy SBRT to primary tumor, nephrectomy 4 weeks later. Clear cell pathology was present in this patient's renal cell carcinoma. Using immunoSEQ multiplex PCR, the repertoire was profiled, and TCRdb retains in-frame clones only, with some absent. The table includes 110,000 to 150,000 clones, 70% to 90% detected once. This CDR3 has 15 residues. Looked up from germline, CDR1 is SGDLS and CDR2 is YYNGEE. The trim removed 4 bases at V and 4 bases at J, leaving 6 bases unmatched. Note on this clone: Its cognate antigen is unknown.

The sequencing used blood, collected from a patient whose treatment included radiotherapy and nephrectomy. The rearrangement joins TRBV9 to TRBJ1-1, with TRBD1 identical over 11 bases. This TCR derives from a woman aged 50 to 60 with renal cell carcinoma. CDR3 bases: TGTGCCAGCAGCCCCCGGACAGGGGGCCTCACTGAAGCTTTCTTT. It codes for CASSPRTGGLTEAFF.